Below are 26 T cell receptor beta chains sequenced from a single sample in a study of T-cell memory formation after mild COVID-19. TCRdb itself ran the 5' RACE reads through MiXCR, one entry per CDR3 protein. This table has approximately 440,000 distinct CDR3 sequences, roughly 20% appearing once. The sample was PBMCs or a T cell subset sorted from them (not recorded which). The receptors shown here come from an adult woman who had mild COVID-19 (a few samples of this study predate the infection). Cell type and time point are not known.

The genes are TRBV7-8 and TRBJ2-7; TRBD2 might be the D (6 bases). The CDR3 contains 14 residues. V shed 0 bases and J shed 3 bases, with 9 bases lying between them. Germline CDR1 and CDR2: SGHVS and FQNEAQ. CDR3 amino acids: CASSLAAGFYEQYF. CDR3 in DNA: TGTGCCAGCAGCTTAGCGGCGGGATTCTACGAGCAGTACTTC.

This sequence joins TRBV2 and TRBJ2-1, with D possibly matching TRBD1 (5 bases). This CDR3 comprises 11 residues. Trimming removed 6 bases from V and 10 bases from J, with 10 bases in between. Germline values: CDR1 SNHLY, CDR2 FYNNEI. CDR3 DNA: TGTGCCAGCAGGCCAGGGCGGGAGCAGTTCTTC. This codes for CASRPGREQFF.

The chain employs TRBV12-5 and TRBJ2-3, with TRBD1 matching 7 bases. Germline V gene data show CDR1 as LGHNT and CDR2 as FRNRAP. The CDR3 loop spans 14 amino acids. The V gene end was trimmed by 7 bases and the J gene end by 0 bases; junction bases not matched to a gene: 4. Here the CDR3 reads CASAPGQSTDTQYF. CDR3 coding DNA: TGTGCTAGTGCTCCGGGACAGAGCACAGATACGCAGTATTTT.

This clonotype was seen more than once but under ten times. The chain couples TRBV15 to TRBJ2-5; the D call may be TRBD1 or TRBD2 (7 bases each). The CDR3 length is 16 residues. V was cut by 2 bases and J by 4 bases, with 17 bases left in between. Looked up from germline, CDR1 is LNHNV and CDR2 is YYDKDF (reference sequence). The CDR3 region is CATSRWTGGGGETQYF. The CDR3 coding sequence is TGTGCCACCAGCAGATGGACAGGCGGGGGAGGAGAGACCCAGTACTTC.

This clonotype has a handful of counts. The chain combines TRBV3-1 with TRBJ2-1; TRBD2 agrees at 11 bases. The CDR3 contains 17 residues. The ends lost 3 bases at V and 3 bases at J; junction bases unmatched: 7. Germline assignment: CDR1 LGHDT and CDR2 YNNKEL (reference sequence). The CDR3 sequence: CASSQSLAGVFYNEQFF. CDR3 nucleotide sequence: TGTGCCAGCAGCCAGTCACTAGCGGGAGTTTTCTACAATGAGCAGTTCTTC.

This chain joins TRBV6-2 or TRBV6-3 and TRBJ1-5; D is unresolved. The CDR3 sequence is 15 residues long. Germline-derived CDR1 and CDR2 are MNHEY and SVGEGT. V lost 0 bases and J lost 3, with 9 bases in between. The DNA for the CDR3 is TGTGCCAGCAGTTACTCCGGGTTTACCAATCAGCCCCAGCATTTT. Translated, it gives CASSYSGFTNQPQHF.

J is TRBJ1-1 and V is TRBV3-1; D call uncertain. The V gene lost 4 bases and the J gene lost 1 base, with 13 bases spanning the gap. The CDR3 totals 15 residues. Per germline, CDR1 LGHDT and CDR2 YNNKEL (reference sequence). CDR3 loop: CASSPPGYSNTEAFF. The CDR3 nucleotides read TGTGCCAGCAGCCCACCCGGGTATTCGAACACTGAAGCTTTCTTT. The complete variable domain, with remaining parts taken from reference TRBV3-1 and TRBJ1-1, reads DTAVSQTPKYLVTQMGNDKSIKCEQNLGHDTMYWYKQDSKKFLKIMFSYNNKELIINETVPNRFSPKSPDKAHLNLHINSLELGDSAVYFCASSPPGYSNTEAFFGQGTRLTVV.

This clonotype has a handful of counts. V gene TRBV6-6 combines with J gene TRBJ1-5; D remains ambiguous. Germline CDR1 MNHNY, CDR2 SVGAGI (reference sequence). This CDR3 region has 14 residues. Trimming left V 4 bases short and J 6 bases short, with 13 bases between. Written as DNA, the CDR3 is TGTGCCAGCAGTTTGGGCAACGAGGGTCAGCCCCAGCATTTT. Translating it yields CASSLGNEGQPQHF.

This clonotype was observed at least ten times. The chain recombines TRBV7-2 with TRBJ2-1; the D is unclear. The V gene's germline CDR1 is SGHTA and CDR2 FQGNSA. Trimming removed 3 bases at V and 6 bases at J, with 12 bases between. There are 14 residues in the CDR3. The CDR3 DNA sequence: TGTGCCAGCAGCTTGGTCGGCAGTCCCAATGAGCAGTTCTTC. Amino acid sequence: CASSLVGSPNEQFF. The full variable domain, rest sourced from reference TRBV7-2 and TRBJ2-1, is GAGVSQSPSNKVTEKGKDVELRCDPISGHTALYWYRQSLGQGLEFLIYFQGNSAPDKSGLPSDRFSAERTGGSVSTLTIQRTQQEDSAVYLCASSLVGSPNEQFFGPGTRLTVL.

The rearrangement links TRBV6-2 or TRBV6-3 to TRBJ2-1; either TRBD1 or TRBD2 may fit D (6 bases each). From germline, CDR1 is MNHEY and CDR2 SVGEGT. V was trimmed by 2 bases and J by 10 bases, leaving 27 bases between them. This CDR3 has 18 amino acids. The CDR3 DNA reads as TGTGCCAGCAGTTACCCCCAGGGGAGAGCGGGCACGTACGGGGAGCAGTTCTTC. It encodes CASSYPQGRAGTYGEQFF.

The chain couples TRBV20-1 to TRBJ1-1; 7 nucleotides match TRBD1. The CDR3 is made up of 16 amino acids. The V gene's germline CDR1 is DFQATT and CDR2 SNEGSKA (reference sequence). After removal of 2 bases from V and 1 base from J, the junction contained 10 bases not matched to a gene. DNA of the CDR3: TGCAGTGCTAGAAAGGGACAGTTAAGAGGGAACACTGAAGCTTTCTTT. This sequence encodes CSARKGQLRGNTEAFF.

V is TRBV30 and J is TRBJ2-5; tentative D call: TRBD2 (6 bases). Trimming took off 4 bases at V and 5 bases at J, with 11 bases between the two ends. The CDR3 length is 12 residues. In germline, CDR1 is GTSNPN, CDR2 SVGIG (reference sequence). The chain's CDR3 is CAWTRDLETQYF. DNA for the CDR3: TGTGCCTGGACCCGGGACTTGGAGACCCAGTACTTC.

The V call is TRBV10-3, the J call TRBJ2-7, with 9 positions matching TRBD1. The V gene end was trimmed by 6 bases and the J gene end by 7 bases; junction bases not matched to a gene: 10. Germline assignment: CDR1 ENHRY and CDR2 SYGVKD. The CDR3 is 14 residues long. The CDR3 DNA is TGTGCCATCAGGCCGGGACAGGGTAGAGGGGAGCAGTACTTC. It yields the protein CAIRPGQGRGEQYF.

The chain employs TRBV11-2 and TRBJ1-1; TRBD1 is a possible D gene (5 bases). CDR3 length: 15 amino acids. The V end lost 5 bases, the J end lost 0 bases, and 13 bases lay between the germline ends. Germline V gene lookup returns CDR1 SGHAT and CDR2 FQNNGV. The CDR3 reads CASSPPWGMNTEAFF. The CDR3 DNA sequence: TGTGCCAGCAGCCCACCCTGGGGGATGAACACTGAAGCTTTCTTT.

This clonotype was seen ten or more times. The chain is built from TRBV7-2 and TRBJ2-5; the D call may be TRBD1 or TRBD2 (5 bases each). This CDR3 region has 14 residues. Germline CDR1 reads SGHTA; CDR2 reads FQGNSA. The germline V and J ends were trimmed by 3 bases and 5 bases, with 13 bases remaining between them. The CDR3 protein is CASSFQGGGETQYF. CDR3 bases: TGTGCCAGCAGCTTCCAGGGCGGCGGGGAGACCCAGTACTTC.

The J gene is TRBJ2-1, the V gene TRBV7-6; 8 positions agree with TRBD2. The CDR3 is made up of 16 amino acids. Trimming at V came to 5 bases and at J to 0 bases, leaving 6 bases not matched to a gene. CDR1 and CDR2 from the germline V gene are SGHVS and FNYEAQ. The CDR3 region is CASSLLAESSYNEQFF. CDR3 nucleotide sequence: TGTGCCAGCAGCCTACTAGCGGAGAGCTCCTACAATGAGCAGTTCTTC.

This clonotype appeared a few times. J is TRBJ1-2 and V is TRBV5-6; D is possibly TRBD1 (6 bases). CDR1 is SGHDT and CDR2 is YYEEEE in the germline V gene. V was shortened by 4 bases and J by 8 bases, with 24 bases between the two germline ends. This CDR3 is 16 amino acids long. CDR3 nucleotide sequence: TGTGCCAGCAGCCCCTACCCCGGGACAAGGGTAGGGGGCTACACCTTC. It codes for CASSPYPGTRVGGYTF.

The chain uses TRBV21-1 and TRBJ2-7. TRBV21-1 is a pseudogene. This CDR3 has 12 residues. CDR3 in amino acids: CASSKMFSGQYF. The DNA for the CDR3 is TGTGCCAGCAGCAAAATGTTTTCAGGGCAGTACTTC.

This clonotype was seen only a few times. Here the CDR3 reads CSARISRGGLLAKNIQYF. Here the CDR3 DNA reads TGCAGTGCCAGGATTTCGCGGGGGGGCCTTCTAGCCAAAAACATTCAGTACTTC. The rearrangement links TRBV20-1 to TRBJ2-4, with 9 bases identical to TRBD2. CDR1 and CDR2 (germline): DFQATT, SNEGSKA (reference sequence). CDR3 length: 18 residues. Trimming at V came to 6 bases and at J to 0 bases, leaving 15 bases not matched to a gene.

Points on this clonotype: At one end, the junction sequence differs from germline, possibly due to a read error. The chain joins TRBV12-3 or TRBV12-4 to TRBJ2-2, with 7 bases fitting TRBD2. This CDR3 region has 13 residues. CDR3: CTSKAGVAGKLFF. CDR3 sequence (DNA): TGTACCTCCAAGGCGGGAGTGGCCGGGAAGCTGTTTTTT.

This chain links TRBV2 with TRBJ1-2, with a weak D call TRBD1 (5 bases). Trimming left V 6 bases short and J 5 bases short, with 22 bases between. Germline CDR1 and CDR2: SNHLY and FYNNEI. The CDR3 runs to 16 residues. As DNA, the CDR3 is TGTGCCAGCAGCGACAACGCGGGGACGGGGGTTTATGGCTACACCTTC. It yields the protein CASSDNAGTGVYGYTF.

This clonotype was observed a few times. V is TRBV7-9 and J is TRBJ1-5, with D tentatively TRBD1 (5 bases). The CDR3 sequence is 16 residues long. In germline, CDR1 is SEHNR, CDR2 FQNEAQ (reference sequence). Trimming took 1 base from V and 0 from J, leaving 10 bases between them. The CDR3 DNA reads TGTGCCAGCAGCTTAGTGTGGGGGTCTAGCAATCAGCCCCAGCATTTT. Translating gives CASSLVWGSSNQPQHF.

The genes are TRBV5-5 and TRBJ1-1, with D hard to call. The V end was cut by 4 bases, the J end by 2 bases, with 12 bases between. CDR1 and CDR2 from the germline V gene are SGHKS and YYEKEE (reference sequence). The CDR3 runs 14 residues. The CDR3 is CASSPLTRNTEAFF. The DNA for the CDR3 is TGTGCCAGCAGCCCCTTGACACGTAACACTGAAGCTTTCTTT. The full variable domain, with the rest looked up from reference TRBV5-5 and TRBJ1-1, is DAGVTQSPTHLIKTRGQQVTLRCSPISGHKSVSWYQQVLGQGPQFIFQYYEKEERGRGNFPDRFSARQFPNYSSELNVNALLLGDSALYLCASSPLTRNTEAFFGQGTRLTVV.

The DNA of the CDR3 is TGTGCCACCAGCATGGGACAGGGTAGCTACGAGCAGTACTTC. This translates into CATSMGQGSYEQYF. V gene TRBV15 combines with J gene TRBJ2-7, with 9 bases aligning to TRBD1. After removal of 4 bases from V and 3 bases from J, the junction contained 4 bases not matched to a gene. CDR1 and CDR2 from the germline V gene are LNHNV and YYDKDF (reference sequence). The length of the CDR3 is 14 residues.

A few counts support this clonotype. The rearrangement uses TRBV12-3 or TRBV12-4 and TRBJ2-7; 8 positions match TRBD2. Trimming removed 5 bases from V and 0 bases from J; junction bases left unmatched: 3. The CDR3 runs to 14 residues. The CDR3: CASSQGTSSYEQYF. The CDR3 DNA is TGTGCCAGCAGTCAAGGGACTAGCTCCTACGAGCAGTACTTC.

There are a few counts of this clonotype. The chain employs TRBV4-1 and TRBJ1-4; TRBD1 matches at 7 bases. V trimming: 1 base; J trimming: 3 bases; junction bases outside the gene matches: 11. The germline CDR1 and CDR2 sequences are MGHRA and YSYEKL. The CDR3 contains 18 residues. The CDR3 loop is CASSQVYDRAFANEKLFF. The CDR3 nucleotides read TGCGCCAGCAGCCAAGTCTACGACAGGGCTTTCGCTAATGAAAAACTGTTTTTT.